A single T cell receptor (beta chain) is shown here with its context. This specimen comes from a study of shared clonotypes between healthy human individuals. Study-wide background: Every donor yielded three CD4 naive, three CD4 memory, two CD8 naive and one CD8 memory plate.

In replicate PCRs of sorted subsets, about 190 ng DNA, some 28,000 T cell genomes, was used. TCRdb keeps only in-frame clones here, not all; method: immunoSEQ multiplex PCR. The data show just over 2,000,000 clones, about 95% seen once. The germline gives CDR1 SGHNT, CDR2 YYREEE (reference sequence). The CDR3 is made up of 15 amino acids. Trimming took 4 bases from V and 5 from J; bases not matched to a gene: 7. Terminally differentiated effector memory CD45RA+ cells were excluded by CCR7 positive selection of CD45RO-negative cells. The receptor was derived from a man between 18 and 35 years old in good health. The rearrangement links TRBV5-4 to TRBJ2-3; 10 nucleotides agree with TRBD2. Sequenced material: naive CD8+ T cells sorted from blood. This CDR3 reads CASSPAGGPGDTQYF. In nucleotides, the CDR3 is TGTGCCAGCAGCCCAGCGGGAGGGCCTGGAGATACGCAGTATTTT. The full variable domain, with the rest looked up from reference TRBV5-4 and TRBJ2-3, is ETGVTQSPTHLIKTRGQQVTLRCSSQSGHNTVSWYQQALGQGPQFIFQYYREEENGRGNFPPRFSGLQFPNYSSELNVNALELDDSALYLCASSPAGGPGDTQYFGPGTRLTVL.